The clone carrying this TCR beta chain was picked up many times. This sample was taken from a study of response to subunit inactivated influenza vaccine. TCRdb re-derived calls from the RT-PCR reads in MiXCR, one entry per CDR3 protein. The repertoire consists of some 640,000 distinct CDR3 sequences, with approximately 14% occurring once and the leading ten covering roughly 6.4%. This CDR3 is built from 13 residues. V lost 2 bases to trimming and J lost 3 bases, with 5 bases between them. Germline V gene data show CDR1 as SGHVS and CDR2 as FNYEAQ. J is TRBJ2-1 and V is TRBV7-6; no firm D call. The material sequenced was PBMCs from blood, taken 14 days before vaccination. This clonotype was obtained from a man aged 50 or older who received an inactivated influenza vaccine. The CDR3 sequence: CASSLSVYNEQFF. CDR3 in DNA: TGTGCCAGCAGCTTATCCGTCTACAATGAGCAGTTCTTC.